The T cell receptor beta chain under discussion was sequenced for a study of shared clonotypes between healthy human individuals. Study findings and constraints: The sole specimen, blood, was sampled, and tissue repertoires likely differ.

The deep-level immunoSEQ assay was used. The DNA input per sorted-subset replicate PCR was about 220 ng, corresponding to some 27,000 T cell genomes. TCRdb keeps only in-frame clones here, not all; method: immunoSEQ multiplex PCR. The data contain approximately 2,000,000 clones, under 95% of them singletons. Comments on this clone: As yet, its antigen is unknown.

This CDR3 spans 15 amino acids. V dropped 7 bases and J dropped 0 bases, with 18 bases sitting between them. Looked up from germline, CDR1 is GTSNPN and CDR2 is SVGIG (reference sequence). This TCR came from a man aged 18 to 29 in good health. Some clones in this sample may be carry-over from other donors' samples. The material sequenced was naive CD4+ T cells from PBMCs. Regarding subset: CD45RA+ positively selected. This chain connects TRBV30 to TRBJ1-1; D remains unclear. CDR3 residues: CALDGRRTLNTEAFF. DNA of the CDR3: TGTGCCTTGGATGGCAGGAGAACCTTGAACACTGAAGCTTTCTTT.